Sequencing of this T cell receptor beta chain was carried out in a study of blood T cell dynamics during melanoma immunotherapy. The time point is: pre-treatment baseline. Disease control meant complete response, partial response or stable disease at 12 weeks. Patients had no prior systemic cancer treatment, immunosuppressants or other active cancers. From germline, CDR1 is LNHDA and CDR2 SQIVND (reference sequence). The length of the CDR3 is 19 residues. The V and J ends lost 4 bases and 2 bases, in that order; junction bases with no gene match: 17. Each cfDNA sample used a fixed 40 ng of plasma cell-free DNA. TCRdb's table, derived via immunoSEQ multiplex PCR, lists solely in-frame clones and lacks some. The sample records fewer than 8,000 clones, roughly 91% being singletons.

The sample consisted of cell-free DNA from blood, taken from a patient treated with checkpoint blockade. This TCR was sampled from a human donor with melanoma. The gene calls are TRBV19 and TRBJ1-2, with 9 bases fitting TRBD1. For the CDR3, the DNA is TGTGCCAGTAGTAGCATAGGGGGTTATGGAGGACAGGGGAACTATGGCTACACCTTC. It translates to CASSSIGGYGGQGNYGYTF.